This T cell receptor beta chain was observed in a study of blood T cells in healthy people across ages. This clonotype appeared a few times. Its specificity is unknown. Study conclusions and caveats: No conclusive comparison of naive versus antigen-experienced cells was possible with unsorted PBMCs.

Then a second PCR, running about 6 to 12 cycles, was carried out with a sample-barcoded 5' primer and a J-beta primer mix. TCRdb re-called the 5' RACE reads with MiXCR, one entry per CDR3 protein. The table records about 510,000 distinct CDR3 sequences, roughly a quarter of them present only once. The sample was also linked to a second study, of T cells of mothers and their children.

This clonotype was obtained from a boy under 10 years old in good health. The sample comprised blood.

CDR3 sequence reads: CASSLDWNIQYF. The CDR3 DNA follows: TGTGCCAGCAGCTTAGATTGGAACATTCAGTACTTC. V usage is TRBV7-2 and J usage is TRBJ2-4, with no clear D. CDR1 is SGHTA, CDR2 FQGNSA, per germline. The CDR3 spans 12 residues. With 1 base removed from V and 7 bases from J, the gap between germline ends came to 5 bases. The entire variable domain, with the rest obtained from reference TRBV7-2 and TRBJ2-4, is as follows: GAGVSQSPSNKVTEKGKDVELRCDPISGHTALYWYRQSLGQGLEFLIYFQGNSAPDKSGLPSDRFSAERTGGSVSTLTIQRTQQEDSAVYLCASSLDWNIQYFGAGTRLSVL.